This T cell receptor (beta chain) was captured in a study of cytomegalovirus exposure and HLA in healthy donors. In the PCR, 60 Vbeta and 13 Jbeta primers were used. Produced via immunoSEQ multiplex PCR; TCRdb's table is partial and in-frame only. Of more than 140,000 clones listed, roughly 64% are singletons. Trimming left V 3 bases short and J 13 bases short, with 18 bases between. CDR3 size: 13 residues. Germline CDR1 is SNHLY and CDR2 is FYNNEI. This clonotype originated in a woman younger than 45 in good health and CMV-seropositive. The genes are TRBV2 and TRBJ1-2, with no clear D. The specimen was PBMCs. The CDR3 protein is CASSDWEDSIPTF. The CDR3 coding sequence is TGTGCCAGCAGTGATTGGGAGGATTCAATTCCCACCTTC.